This T cell receptor (beta chain) was sequenced during a study of blood T cell repertoires in COVID-19. About the research overall: The cDNA or gDNA used as material had been derived from T cells, B-cell-depleted T cells, or PBMCs.

With 1 base clipped from V and 1 base from J, the junction kept 3 bases outside the gene matches. Germline V gene sequence: CDR1 LGHDT, CDR2 YNNKEL (reference sequence). The CDR3 consists of 16 residues. Only in-frame clones appear in the TCRdb table, and some are missing; sequencing was by immunoSEQ multiplex PCR. Of 100,000 to 150,000 clones in the sample, approximately 74% were seen once. The sequence was collected from a man aged 55 to 70 with acute or convalescent COVID-19. The rearrangement joins TRBV3-1 (or the pseudogene TRBV3-2) to TRBJ2-3, with 9 bases aligning to TRBD2. Material for sequencing was peripheral blood. CDR3 coding DNA: TGTGCCAGCAGCCAAGGTCCTAGCGGGGGCACAGATACGCAGTATTTT. It yields the protein CASSQGPSGGTDTQYF.